Presented here are 5 T cell receptor beta chains from one specimen sequenced in a study of blood T cell repertoires in COVID-19. Clones were sequenced by immunoSEQ multiplex PCR, and TCRdb holds only the in-frame ones, with some missing. Of 71,000 or so clones detected, 70% to 90% appear once; the ten largest clones hold about 15%. Sequencing used peripheral blood. These receptors were obtained from a man of 80 years or more in a cohort sampled during active COVID-19.

The chain joins TRBV6-2 or TRBV6-3 to TRBJ1-1; 7 bases match TRBD1. This CDR3 contains 14 residues. V dropped 6 bases and J dropped 5; count of bases not matched to a gene: 9. The germline V gene encodes CDR1 MNHEY and CDR2 SVGEGT. CDR3 nucleotides: TGTGCCAGCAGCCTCGCAGGGGGAGGAACTGAAGCTTTCTTT. Amino acids: CASSLAGGGTEAFF.

The CDR3 DNA sequence: TGTGCCAGCAGCCAAATTCTACCGGGACAGGGGAACACTGAAGCTTTCTTT. This sequence encodes CASSQILPGQGNTEAFF. The chain couples TRBV14 to TRBJ1-1; the match to TRBD1 covers 9 bases. The CDR3 is 17 residues long. With V trimmed by 2 bases and J by 1 base, 8 bases remained unmatched. In germline, CDR1 is SGHDN, CDR2 FVKESK.

This clone was recorded once. The chain uses TRBV3-1 (or the pseudogene TRBV3-2) and TRBJ2-6, with 10 bases fitting TRBD1. CDR3 length: 17 residues. J lost 4 bases, V lost 5 bases, and 8 bases had no gene match. Germline lookup yields CDR1 LGHDT and CDR2 YNNKEL (reference sequence). The CDR3 loop reads CASSVMTGGGGANVLTF. The CDR3 nucleotides read TGTGCCAGCAGCGTTATGACAGGGGGCGGAGGGGCCAACGTCCTGACTTTC.

The rearrangement uses TRBV18 and TRBJ1-3; weak D call: TRBD1 (6 bases). CDR1 and CDR2 (germline): KGHSH, LQKENI. The length of the CDR3 is 14 residues. V was shortened by 3 bases and J by 4 bases, with 10 bases between the two germline ends. The CDR3 spells CASSPAGEGNTIYF. The CDR3, as DNA: TGTGCCAGCTCACCGGCAGGGGAGGGAAACACCATATATTTT.

This clone has more than one count but fewer than ten. The rearrangement joins TRBV6-4 to TRBJ1-1; 7 positions match TRBD1. The J segment lost 1 base and the V segment lost 6 bases, leaving 8 bases of the junction unmatched. This CDR3 spans 15 amino acids. Germline V gene lookup returns CDR1 MRHNA and CDR2 SNTAGT. The CDR3 sequence: CASSSEGAKNTEAFF. CDR3 coding DNA: TGTGCCAGCAGCTCCGAGGGGGCGAAGAACACTGAAGCTTTCTTT.